This is a list of T cell receptor beta chains from one sample in a study of cytotoxic CD8 clonotypes in ibrutinib-treated CLL. TCRdb's copy holds only in-frame clones and misses some; the assay was immunoSEQ multiplex PCR. Counted here are about 120,000 clones, under 70% occurring once; the ten biggest clones make up 35% to 40%. The sample consisted of PBMCs, taken after 24 months of ibrutinib treatment. The receptors derive from a human donor with chronic lymphocytic leukemia. Each CDR3 is given with its conserved first and last residue. The order of the fields is CDR3 protein, CDR3 DNA, V gene, clone size, J gene, D gene. A D gene is named only where the DNA matches it firmly. Size is stated for part of the rows, as once, few or many counts, or as a class when the clone is expanded.

CDR3: CASSLPGEQPQHF
DNA: TGTGCCAGCAGCTTGCCAGGGGAACAGCCCCAGCATTTT
V: TRBV5-5
size: -
J: TRBJ1-5
D: -

CDR3: CAWSHGQGAYEQYF
DNA: TGTGCCTGGAGTCACGGACAGGGGGCGTACGAGCAGTACTTC
V: TRBV30
size: few
J: TRBJ2-7
D: TRBD1

CDR3: CASYGRVYEQYF
DNA: TGTGCCAGCTATGGACGTGTCTACGAGCAGTACTTC
V: TRBV28
size: -
J: TRBJ2-7
D: -

CDR3: CASSKRDVGGAGTQHF
DNA: TGTGCCAGCAGCAAAAGGGACGTTGGAGGGGCGGGGACCCAGCATTTT
V: TRBV21-1
size: -
J: TRBJ1-5
D: -

CDR3: CATSSPSGLAETQYF
DNA: TGTGCCACCAGCAGTCCTTCAGGACTAGCGGAGACCCAGTACTTC
V: TRBV15
size: -
J: TRBJ2-5
D: TRBD2

CDR3: CASSAWEDTQYF
DNA: TGTGCCAGCAGCGCCTGGGAGGATACGCAGTATTTT
V: TRBV9
size: -
J: TRBJ2-3
D: -

CDR3: CASSVNSGGGYEQYF
DNA: TGTGCCAGCAGCGTAAATAGCGGGGGAGGGTACGAGCAGTACTTC
V: TRBV7-2
size: -
J: TRBJ2-7
D: TRBD2

CDR3: CASSSTGGSGANVLTF
DNA: TGTGCCAGCAGCTCGACAGGGGGCTCTGGGGCCAACGTCCTGACTTTC
V: TRBV13
size: few
J: TRBJ2-6
D: TRBD1

CDR3: CAWSTPRANYGYTF
DNA: TGTGCCTGGAGTACTCCTCGGGCTAACTATGGCTACACCTTC
V: TRBV30
size: -
J: TRBJ1-2
D: -

CDR3: CASSQTPSSGANVLTF
DNA: TGCGCCAGCAGCCAAACCCCAAGCTCTGGGGCCAACGTCCTGACTTTC
V: TRBV4-3
size: -
J: TRBJ2-6
D: -

CDR3: CASSLGSENTQYF
DNA: TGTGCCAGCAGCTTAGGGTCTGAGAATACGCAGTATTTT
V: TRBV7-2
size: -
J: TRBJ2-3
D: -

CDR3: CASSRQVNTEAFF
DNA: TGTGCCAGCAGTCGACAGGTGAACACTGAAGCTTTCTTT
V: TRBV6-5
size: few
J: TRBJ1-1
D: -

CDR3: CASSVGGDTQYF
DNA: TGTGCCAGCAGCGTAGGGGGGGATACGCAGTATTTT
V: TRBV9
size: -
J: TRBJ2-3
D: -

CDR3: CASSYGGTENEKLFF
DNA: TGTGCCAGCAGTTACGGGGGGACGGAGAATGAAAAACTGTTTTTT
V: TRBV6-6
size: few
J: TRBJ1-4
D: -

CDR3: CASSLPPAGGRETQYF
DNA: TGTGCCAGCAGCTTGCCCCCAGCGGGGGGAAGAGAGACCCAGTACTTC
V: TRBV5-6
size: few
J: TRBJ2-5
D: TRBD2

CDR3: CASKQGVGQETQYF
DNA: TGTGCCAGCAAGCAGGGCGTGGGACAAGAGACCCAGTACTTC
V: TRBV2
size: few
J: TRBJ2-5
D: -

CDR3: CASSLSGGGEETQYF
DNA: TGTGCCAGCAGCTTGAGCGGGGGTGGGGAAGAGACCCAGTACTTC
V: TRBV11-3
size: -
J: TRBJ2-5
D: TRBD2

CDR3: CASSSPGTGGSNSPLHF
DNA: TGTGCCAGCAGTTCCCCCGGGACAGGGGGTTCAAATTCACCCCTCCACTTT
V: TRBV28
size: -
J: TRBJ1-6
D: TRBD1

CDR3: CASSQGSLMNTEAFF
DNA: TGTGCCAGCAGCCAAGGTTCACTAATGAACACTGAAGCTTTCTTT
V: TRBV4-2
size: -
J: TRBJ1-1
D: -

CDR3: CASSLAEHGGKKLFF
DNA: TGTGCCAGCAGCTTAGCGGAACACGGGGGGAAAAAACTGTTTTTT
V: TRBV7-9
size: -
J: TRBJ1-4
D: -

CDR3: CASTLWLGTGRKYQETQYF
DNA: TGTGCCAGCACGCTTTGGCTCGGGACAGGAAGAAAGTACCAAGAGACCCAGTACTTC
V: TRBV2
size: -
J: TRBJ2-5
D: TRBD1

CDR3: CASSLASGVTDTQYF
DNA: TGTGCCAGCAGTTTAGCTAGCGGGGTCACAGATACGCAGTATTTT
V: TRBV13
size: once
J: TRBJ2-3
D: TRBD2

CDR3: CARCSLQVFTDTQYF
DNA: TGTGCCCGTTGTTCCTTACAGGTTTTCACAGATACGCAGTATTTT
V: TRBV25-1
size: -
J: TRBJ2-3
D: -

CDR3: CSAQNTEAFF
DNA: TGCAGCGCGCAGAATACTGAAGCTTTCTTT
V: TRBV29-1
size: -
J: TRBJ1-1
D: -

CDR3: CAGKISGANVLTF
DNA: TGTGCCGGGAAGATTTCTGGGGCCAACGTCCTGACTTTC
V: TRBV2
size: -
J: TRBJ2-6
D: -

CDR3: CASSGTPTSSTYGGEQYF
DNA: TGTGCCAGCAGCGGGACGCCTACCTCCTCTACCTACGGAGGGGAGCAGTACTTC
V: TRBV13
size: -
J: TRBJ2-7
D: -

CDR3: CAWSEGSVESKQFF
DNA: TGTGCCTGGAGTGAGGGTAGCGTCGAGTCCAAGCAGTTCTTC
V: TRBV30
size: -
J: TRBJ2-1
D: -

CDR3: CASSLSGQGGYGYTF
DNA: TGTGCCAGCAGCTTAAGCGGCCAAGGGGGCTATGGCTACACCTTC
V: TRBV7-3
size: -
J: TRBJ1-2
D: -

CDR3: CASSLGSGGENEQFF
DNA: TGTGCCAGCAGCTTAGGAAGCGGGGGGGAGAATGAGCAGTTCTTC
V: TRBV7-9
size: few
J: TRBJ2-1
D: TRBD2

CDR3: CASSSGQGAYEQYF
DNA: TGTGCCAGCAGCTCGGGACAGGGGGCCTACGAGCAGTACTTC
V: TRBV7-2
size: -
J: TRBJ2-7
D: TRBD1

CDR3: CASSYRTATVEQFF
DNA: TGTGCCAGCAGTTACCGGACCGCGACGGTGGAGCAGTTCTTC
V: TRBV6-6
size: few
J: TRBJ2-1
D: -

CDR3: CATRMPSGTDTQYF
DNA: TGTGCCACTCGTATGCCGTCGGGGACAGATACGCAGTATTTT
V: TRBV13
size: -
J: TRBJ2-3
D: -

CDR3: CASSQTPRQYRETQYF
DNA: TGCGCCAGCAGCCAAACCCCTCGACAGTACAGAGAGACCCAGTACTTC
V: TRBV4-1
size: once
J: TRBJ2-5
D: -

CDR3: CASSAKSRGLNEKLFF
DNA: TGTGCCAGCAGCGCTAAAAGCAGGGGGCTTAATGAAAAACTGTTTTTT
V: TRBV13
size: few
J: TRBJ1-4
D: TRBD1

CDR3: CASSERGDRGSDTQYF
DNA: TGTGCCAGCAGTGAAAGGGGTGACAGGGGGTCGGATACGCAGTATTTT
V: TRBV6-1
size: many
J: TRBJ2-3
D: TRBD1

CDR3: CSVEERGGGNTGELFF
DNA: TGCAGCGTTGAAGAACGAGGGGGCGGAAACACCGGGGAGCTGTTTTTT
V: TRBV29-1
size: -
J: TRBJ2-2
D: TRBD1